Given below is one T cell receptor (beta chain) in context. Its specific antigen is unknown. Base quality data are lacking; no much larger clone is found one base away. This sample was included in a study of response to subunit inactivated influenza vaccine listed by TCRdb under 2018. Turning to the overall study: Deep quantitative T cell receptor repertoire profiling was used in the study to track responses to a trivalent subunit inactivated influenza vaccine. Overall study outcomes, separate from this receptor: The authors suggested that each seasonal influenza vaccination may recruit only a limited number of new T cells.

The receptor library was made with RT-PCR. Sequencing was carried out with an Illumina HiSeq 2500. Using fastp trimming at Q25 and MiXCR clonotype assembly, TCRdb reanalyzed the public sequencing data and kept in-frame beta chains. Every distinct CDR3 protein forms one entry, paired with its most common genes and DNA. A total of fewer than 350,000 distinct CDR3 sequences appear in this sample, 20% to 25% of them only once. Roughly a tenth of the sample belongs to the ten largest clones. Inclusive of the bounding cysteine and phenylalanine, the CDR3 is 14 residues long. The kept DNA is CDR3 alone, 42 bases in frame from the first base. After removal of 2 bases from V and 2 bases from J, the junction retains 2 bases not matched to a gene. The germline V gene encodes CDR1 MNHEY and CDR2 SVGEGT.

The chain couples TRBV6-2 or TRBV6-3 to TRBJ2-7; 8 nucleotides in the junction match TRBD1. The TCR originated in a man aged 50 to 69 who received an inactivated influenza vaccine. Donor details come from another sample of the same person, matched by shared clones. The source was PBMCs from blood, collected approximately 22 months after vaccination. The DNA sequence is TGTGCCAGCAGTTACGGGACAGGAACCTACGAGCAGTACTTC. Its translation is CASSYGTGTYEQYF.